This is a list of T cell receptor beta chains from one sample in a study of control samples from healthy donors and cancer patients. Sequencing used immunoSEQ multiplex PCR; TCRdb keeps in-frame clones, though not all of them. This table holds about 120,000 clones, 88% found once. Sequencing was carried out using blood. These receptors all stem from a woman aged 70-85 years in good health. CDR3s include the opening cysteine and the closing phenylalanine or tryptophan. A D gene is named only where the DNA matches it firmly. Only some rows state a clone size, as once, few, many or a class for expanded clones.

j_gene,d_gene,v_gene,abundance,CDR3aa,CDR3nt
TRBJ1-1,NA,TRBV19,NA,CASSPPQPNTEAFF,TGTGCCAGTAGTCCACCCCAGCCCAACACTGAAGCTTTCTTT
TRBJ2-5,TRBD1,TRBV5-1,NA,CASSSQGAHQETQYF,TGCGCCAGCAGCTCCCAGGGGGCCCACCAAGAGACCCAGTACTTC
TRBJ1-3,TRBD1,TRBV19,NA,CASTHDRGRGTIYF,TGTGCCAGTACCCATGACAGGGGGCGGGGGACCATATATTTT
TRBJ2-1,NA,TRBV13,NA,CASSLSGLHDEQFF,TGTGCCAGCAGCTTGTCCGGGTTACACGATGAGCAGTTCTTC
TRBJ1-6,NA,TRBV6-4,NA,CASSDLAGMTSPLHF,TGTGCCAGCAGTGACCTCGCAGGGATGACTTCACCCCTCCACTTT
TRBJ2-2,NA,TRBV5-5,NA,CASSWTALNTGELFF,TGTGCCAGCAGCTGGACGGCGCTGAACACCGGGGAGCTGTTTTTT
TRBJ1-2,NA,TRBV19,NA,CASTPLEQATRLYGYTF,TGTGCCAGTACCCCGCTGGAACAGGCAACTCGCCTCTATGGCTACACCTTC
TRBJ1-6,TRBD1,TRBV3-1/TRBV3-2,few,CASSQDPRGPGAQGNSPLHF,TGTGCCAGCAGCCAAGATCCGAGGGGGCCAGGGGCCCAAGGGAATTCACCCCTCCACTTT
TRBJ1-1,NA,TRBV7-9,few,CASSYNRDTEAFF,TGTGCCAGCAGCTACAACAGGGACACTGAAGCTTTCTTT
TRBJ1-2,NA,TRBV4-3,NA,CASSQARGYGYTF,TGCGCCAGCAGCCAAGCCCGGGGCTATGGCTACACCTTC
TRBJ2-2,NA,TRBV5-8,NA,CASRRALGELFF,TGTGCCAGCAGGCGGGCGCTCGGGGAGCTGTTTTTT
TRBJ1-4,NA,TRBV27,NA,CASSLLPSPGEKLFF,TGTGCCAGCAGTTTATTGCCCAGCCCTGGAGAAAAACTGTTTTTT
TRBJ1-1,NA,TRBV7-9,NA,CASSPSMNTEAFF,TGTGCCAGCAGCCCGTCAATGAACACTGAAGCTTTCTTT
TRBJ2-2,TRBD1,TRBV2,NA,CASRIDRVTGELFF,TGTGCCAGCAGGATTGACAGGGTCACCGGGGAGCTGTTTTTT
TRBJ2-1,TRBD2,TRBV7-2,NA,CASSLVPGLAGNNEQFF,TGTGCCAGCAGCTTAGTGCCGGGACTAGCGGGGAACAATGAGCAGTTCTTC
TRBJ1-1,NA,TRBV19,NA,CASSIGQRSTEAFF,TGTGCCAGTAGTATTGGCCAGAGGAGCACTGAAGCTTTCTTT
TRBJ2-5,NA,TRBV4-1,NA,CASSQGAQGRETQYF,TGCGCCAGCAGCCAAGGAGCACAGGGTAGAGAGACCCAGTACTTC
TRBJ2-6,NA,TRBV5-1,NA,CASSLWSSGANVLTF,TGCGCCAGCAGCTTGTGGAGCTCTGGGGCCAACGTCCTGACTTTC
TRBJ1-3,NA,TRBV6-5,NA,CASSSLGGVNTIYF,TGTGCCAGCAGTTCCCTCGGAGGGGTAAACACCATATATTTT
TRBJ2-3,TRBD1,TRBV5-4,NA,CASRPTGGSWDTQYF,TGTGCCAGCAGACCGACAGGGGGCTCTTGGGATACGCAGTATTTT
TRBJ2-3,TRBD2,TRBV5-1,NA,CASSRGLAGEEDTQYF,TGCGCCAGCAGCCGGGGACTAGCGGGGGAGGAGGATACGCAGTATTTT
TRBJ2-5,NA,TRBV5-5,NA,CASSFRGALGETQYF,TGTGCCAGCAGCTTCCGGGGGGCGCTGGGGGAGACCCAGTACTTC
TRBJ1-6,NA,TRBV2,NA,CASSYNSPLHF,TGTGCCAGCAGTTACAATTCACCCCTCCACTTT
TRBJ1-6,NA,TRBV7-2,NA,CASSPLVSSYNSPLHF,TGTGCCAGCAGTCCACTAGTCAGCTCCTATAATTCACCCCTCCACTTT
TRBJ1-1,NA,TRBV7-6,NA,CASSLEYGFEAFF,TGTGCCAGCAGCTTAGAGTACGGGTTCGAAGCTTTCTTT
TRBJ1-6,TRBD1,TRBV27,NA,CASTGQGSSPLHF,TGTGCCAGCACTGGACAGGGAAGTTCACCCCTCCACTTT
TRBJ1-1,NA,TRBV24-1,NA,CATSDLLGLTEAFF,TGTGCCACCAGTGATTTGCTAGGCCTCACTGAAGCTTTCTTT
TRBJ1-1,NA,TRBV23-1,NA,CASSHSWTVNTEAFF,TGCGCCAGCAGCCACTCGTGGACGGTGAACACTGAAGCTTTCTTT
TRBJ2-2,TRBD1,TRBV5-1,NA,CASSLAAGGAGELFF,TGCGCCAGCAGCTTGGCGGCAGGGGGAGCCGGGGAGCTGTTTTTT
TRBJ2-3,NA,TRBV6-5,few,CASRGSLWGTDTQYF,TGTGCCAGCAGGGGCTCCCTCTGGGGCACAGATACGCAGTATTTT
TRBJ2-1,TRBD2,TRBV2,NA,CASRGTSGANEQFF,TGTGCCAGCAGGGGGACTAGCGGGGCAAATGAGCAGTTCTTC
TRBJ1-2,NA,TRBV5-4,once,CASSPKSGYGYTF,TGTGCCAGCAGCCCCAAATCGGGCTATGGCTACACCTTC
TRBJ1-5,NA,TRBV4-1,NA,CASSQDWQGGQPQHF,TGCGCCAGCAGCCAAGATTGGCAGGGAGGTCAGCCCCAGCATTTT
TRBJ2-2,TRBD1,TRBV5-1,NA,CASSAPGTGSAGELFF,TGCGCCAGCAGCGCGCCAGGGACAGGGAGCGCCGGGGAGCTGTTTTTT
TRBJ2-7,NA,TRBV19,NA,CASSIRLSSSYEQYF,TGTGCCAGTAGTATAAGGCTTTCAAGCTCCTACGAGCAGTACTTC
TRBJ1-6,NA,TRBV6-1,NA,CASSEVGTENSPLHF,TGTGCCAGCAGTGAAGTTGGTACAGAAAATTCACCCCTCCACTTT
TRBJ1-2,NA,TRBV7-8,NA,CASSASVAYGYTF,TGTGCCAGCAGCGCGTCGGTTGCCTATGGCTACACCTTC
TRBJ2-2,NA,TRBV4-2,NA,CASSQDGTVNTGELFF,TGTGCCAGCAGCCAAGATGGAACTGTGAACACCGGGGAGCTGTTTTTT
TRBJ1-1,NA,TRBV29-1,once,CSVEDRPPIEAFF,TGCAGCGTTGAAGATCGACCACCAATTGAAGCTTTCTTT
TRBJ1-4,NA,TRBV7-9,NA,CASSLQGFGEKLFF,TGTGCCAGCAGCTTACAGGGGTTTGGCGAAAAACTGTTTTTT
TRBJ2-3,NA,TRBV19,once,CASSVYSGADTQYF,TGTGCCAGTAGTGTATACTCAGGGGCAGATACGCAGTATTTT
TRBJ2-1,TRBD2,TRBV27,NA,CASSGGLAAYNEQFF,TGTGCCAGCAGTGGGGGACTAGCGGCCTACAATGAGCAGTTCTTC
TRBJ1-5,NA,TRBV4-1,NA,CASSQDRNQPQHF,TGCGCCAGCAGCCAAGACCGCAATCAGCCCCAGCATTTT
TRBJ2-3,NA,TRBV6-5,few,CASSLGPRGTQYF,TGTGCCAGCAGTTTGGGACCTCGGGGTACGCAGTATTTT
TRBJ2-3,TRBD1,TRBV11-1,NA,CASSYGQGRTDTQYF,TGTGCCAGCAGTTACGGACAGGGACGGACAGATACGCAGTATTTT
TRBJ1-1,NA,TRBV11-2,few,CASSADRSTEAFF,TGTGCCAGCAGCGCCGACAGAAGCACCGAAGCTTTCTTT